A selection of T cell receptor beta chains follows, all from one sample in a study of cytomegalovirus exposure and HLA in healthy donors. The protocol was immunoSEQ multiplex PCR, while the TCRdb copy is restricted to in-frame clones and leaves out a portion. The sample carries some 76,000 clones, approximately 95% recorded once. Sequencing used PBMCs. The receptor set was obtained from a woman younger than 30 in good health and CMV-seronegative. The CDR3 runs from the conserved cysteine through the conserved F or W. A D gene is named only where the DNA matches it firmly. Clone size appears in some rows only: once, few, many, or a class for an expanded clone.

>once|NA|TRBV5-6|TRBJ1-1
CASSLVLGLLNTEAFF
TGTGCCAGCAGCTTAGTATTGGGACTCCTGAACACTGAAGCTTTCTTT
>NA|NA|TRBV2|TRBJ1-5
CASRQGANQPQHF
TGTGCCAGCAGGCAGGGTGCAAATCAGCCCCAGCATTTT
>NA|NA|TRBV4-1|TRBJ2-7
CASSRLIGGYDEQYF
TGCGCCAGCAGCCGGCTTATTGGGGGCTACGACGAGCAGTACTTC
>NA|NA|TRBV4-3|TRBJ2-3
CASSQVSGDTDTQYF
TGCGCCAGCAGCCAAGTTTCGGGGGACACAGATACGCAGTATTTT
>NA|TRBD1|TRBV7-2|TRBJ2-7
CASSLSGQDGYEQYF
TGTGCCAGCAGCTTGTCGGGACAGGATGGTTACGAGCAGTACTTC
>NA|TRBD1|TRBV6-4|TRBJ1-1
CASSDTQGANTEAFF
TGTGCCAGCAGTGACACTCAGGGGGCTAACACTGAAGCTTTCTTT
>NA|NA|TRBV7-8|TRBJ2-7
CASSLVEGENEQYF
TGTGCCAGCAGCTTAGTAGAGGGCGAAAACGAGCAGTACTTC
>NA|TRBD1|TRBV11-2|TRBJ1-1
CASSSETGNLDTEAFF
TGTGCCAGCAGCTCCGAGACAGGGAATCTGGACACTGAAGCTTTCTTT
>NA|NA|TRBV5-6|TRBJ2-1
CASSLYSHYNEQFF
TGTGCCAGCAGCTTGTACAGCCACTACAATGAGCAGTTCTTC
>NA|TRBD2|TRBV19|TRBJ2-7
CASSTSGASYEQYF
TGTGCCAGTAGTACAAGCGGGGCTTCCTACGAGCAGTACTTC
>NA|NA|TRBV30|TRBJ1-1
CAWNEALNTEAFF
TGTGCCTGGAATGAAGCCCTGAACACTGAAGCTTTCTTT
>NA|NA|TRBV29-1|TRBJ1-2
CSVGPEGVYGYTF
TGCAGCGTAGGTCCGGAGGGAGTTTATGGCTACACCTTC
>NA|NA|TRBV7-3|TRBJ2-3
CASSPSRSSTDTQYF
TGTGCCAGCAGCCCATCCCGGTCGAGCACAGATACGCAGTATTTT
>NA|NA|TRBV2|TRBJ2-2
CASSGLVAGELFF
TGTGCCAGCAGTGGACTAGTTGCCGGGGAGCTGTTTTTT
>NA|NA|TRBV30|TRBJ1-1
CAWSQGTEAFF
TGTGCCTGGAGTCAGGGAACTGAAGCTTTCTTT
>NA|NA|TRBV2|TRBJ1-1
CASSEADSSGPEAFF
TGTGCCAGCAGTGAAGCAGACAGCAGCGGGCCGGAAGCTTTCTTT
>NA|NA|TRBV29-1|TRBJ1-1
CSVGGEAIMNTEAFF
TGCAGCGTCGGCGGGGAGGCGATCATGAACACTGAAGCTTTCTTT
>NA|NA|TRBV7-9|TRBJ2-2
CASSSAGSKIPGELFF
TGTGCCAGCAGTAGCGCCGGGTCAAAAATCCCCGGGGAGCTGTTTTTT
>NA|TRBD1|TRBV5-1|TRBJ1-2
CASSLVGRGDGYTF
TGCGCCAGCAGCTTGGTGGGCAGGGGGGATGGCTACACCTTC
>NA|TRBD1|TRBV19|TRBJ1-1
CASFSGDSLTEAFF
TGTGCCAGCTTTTCCGGGGACAGCCTCACTGAAGCTTTCTTT
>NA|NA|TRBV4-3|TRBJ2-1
CASSQDMTRGTYNEQFF
TGCGCCAGCAGCCAAGATATGACCAGGGGCACCTACAATGAGCAGTTCTTC
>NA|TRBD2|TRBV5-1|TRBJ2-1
CASSSSGTTNEQFF
TGCGCCAGCAGCTCCTCCGGGACTACCAATGAGCAGTTCTTC
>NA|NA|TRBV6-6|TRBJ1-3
CASSKPGGGNTIYF
TGTGCCAGCAGTAAACCGGGAGGAGGAAACACCATATATTTT
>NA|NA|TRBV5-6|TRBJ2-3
CASSPPGIWSPSTDTQYF
TGTGCCAGCAGCCCCCCGGGAATTTGGAGCCCTAGCACAGATACGCAGTATTTT
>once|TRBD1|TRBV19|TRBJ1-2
CASIGTGGYGYTF
TGTGCCAGTATCGGGACAGGGGGCTATGGCTACACCTTC
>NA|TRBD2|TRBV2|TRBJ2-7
CASSEEAGANYEQYF
TGTGCCAGCAGTGAAGAAGCGGGAGCCAATTACGAGCAGTACTTC
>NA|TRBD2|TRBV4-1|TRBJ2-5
CASRGLAGVGETQYF
TGCGCCAGCAGGGGACTAGCGGGGGTAGGAGAGACCCAGTACTTC
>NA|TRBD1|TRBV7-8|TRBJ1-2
CASGDTRRTGLFGYTF
TGTGCCAGCGGTGATACCAGGAGGACAGGGTTGTTCGGCTACACCTTC
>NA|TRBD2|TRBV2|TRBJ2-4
CASRQGLAGDLAKNIQYF
TGTGCCAGCAGGCAAGGACTAGCGGGGGATCTAGCCAAAAACATTCAGTACTTC
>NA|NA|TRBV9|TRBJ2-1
CASSREIERFNEQFF
TGTGCCAGCTCTCGGGAGATAGAAAGGTTCAATGAGCAGTTCTTC
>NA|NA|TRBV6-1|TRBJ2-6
CASSEQGSGANVLTF
TGTGCCAGCAGTGAACAGGGCTCTGGGGCCAACGTCCTGACTTTC
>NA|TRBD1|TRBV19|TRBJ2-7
CASSITYRGPYEQYF
TGTGCCAGTAGTATAACCTACAGGGGGCCGTACGAGCAGTACTTC
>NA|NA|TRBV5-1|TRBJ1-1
CASSSQTAMNTEAFF
TGCGCCAGCAGTTCCCAGACAGCAATGAACACTGAAGCTTTCTTT
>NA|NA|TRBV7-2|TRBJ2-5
CASSLQFQETQYF
TGTGCCAGCAGTCTCCAGTTTCAAGAGACCCAGTACTTC
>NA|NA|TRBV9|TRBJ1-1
CASSVAAGGDPEAFF
TGTGCCAGCAGCGTAGCTGCAGGAGGGGACCCTGAAGCTTTCTTT
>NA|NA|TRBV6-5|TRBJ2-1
CASSKDSYNEQFF
TGTGCCAGCAGTAAGGACAGCTACAATGAGCAGTTCTTC
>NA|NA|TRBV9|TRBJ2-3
CASSVGRVGTDTQYF
TGTGCCAGCAGCGTAGGCAGGGTGGGTACAGATACGCAGTATTTT
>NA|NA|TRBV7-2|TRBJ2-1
CASSPPGVNEQFF
TGTGCCAGCAGCCCGCCAGGGGTCAATGAGCAGTTCTTC
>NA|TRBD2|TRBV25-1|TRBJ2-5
CASSASRGGAPETQYF
TGTGCCAGCAGTGCATCCCGCGGGGGGGCTCCAGAGACCCAGTACTTC
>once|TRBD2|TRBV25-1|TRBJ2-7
CASSRWGLAGYEQYF
TGTGCCAGCAGCCGCTGGGGACTAGCTGGCTACGAGCAGTACTTC
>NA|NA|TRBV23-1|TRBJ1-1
CAIRVAVFF
TGCGCCATACGGGTCGCCGTTTTCTTT
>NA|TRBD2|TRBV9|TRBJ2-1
CASSFRSGSSYNEQFF
TGTGCCAGCAGCTTTCGTAGCGGGAGCTCCTACAATGAGCAGTTCTTC
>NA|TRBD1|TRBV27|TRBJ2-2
CASSLGPDRAGELFF
TGTGCCAGCAGTTTAGGGCCCGACAGGGCCGGGGAGCTGTTTTTT
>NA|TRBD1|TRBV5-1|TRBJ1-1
CASSYGQVMNTEAFF
TGCGCCAGCAGCTATGGACAGGTCATGAACACTGAAGCTTTCTTT
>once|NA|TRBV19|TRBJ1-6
CASSDDGQSSYNSPLHF
TGTGCCAGTAGTGACGACGGACAGAGCTCCTATAATTCACCCCTCCACTTT
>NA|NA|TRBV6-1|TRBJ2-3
CASTPQVTDTQYF
TGTGCCAGCACCCCCCAGGTCACAGATACGCAGTATTTT